The 14 T cell receptor beta chains below all came from one sample that was sequenced in a study of OX40 agonist ivuxolimab in advanced cancers. Clones were read by immunoSEQ multiplex PCR, and TCRdb kept only the in-frame ones, dropping some. The profile shows 67,000 or so clones, roughly 86% of them singletons. The source material was CD4+ or CD8+ T cells sorted from blood, sampled in a trial of the OX40 agonist ivuxolimab. Source of these receptors: an adult with an advanced solid tumor such as melanoma, head and neck, liver or kidney cancer.

V is TRBV2 and J is TRBJ2-3; 8 bases are a match to TRBD2. The CDR3 loop spans 14 amino acids. With V trimmed by 8 bases and J by 2 bases, 6 bases remained unmatched. Per the germline V gene, CDR1 is SNHLY and CDR2 is FYNNEI. The CDR3 loop reads CASGREVDTDTQYF. The CDR3 DNA reads TGTGCCAGCGGGCGGGAGGTCGACACAGATACGCAGTATTTT. Based on the CDR3 plus reference TRBV2 and TRBJ2-3, the full variable domain is EPEVTQTPSHQVTQMGQEVILRCVPISNHLYFYWYRQILGQKVEFLVSFYNNEISEKSEIFDDQFSVERPDGSNFTLKIRSTKLEDSAMYFCASGREVDTDTQYFGPGTRLTVL.

This clone is a singleton in its sample. The chain carries TRBV19 and TRBJ1-2, with unresolved D. This CDR3 spans 15 amino acids. Trimming left V 10 bases short and J 5 bases short, with 23 bases between. The germline gives CDR1 LNHDA, CDR2 SQIVND (reference sequence). The CDR3, as DNA: TGTGCCACCTCGCGGGGAAGGATGGCGGCGTATGGCTACACCTTC. It is translated as CATSRGRMAAYGYTF.

The chain is built from TRBV19 and TRBJ2-1; D remains ambiguous. Trimming removed 7 bases from V and 6 bases from J, with 13 bases in between. Looked up from germline, CDR1 is LNHDA and CDR2 is SQIVND (reference sequence). The CDR3 covers 13 residues. CDR3 protein: CASTRVDTNEQFF. CDR3 DNA: TGTGCCAGTACCCGCGTAGACACCAATGAGCAGTTCTTC.

The V gene is TRBV25-1, the J gene TRBJ2-4; no clear D. Germline V gene lookup returns CDR1 MGHDK and CDR2 SYGVNS. The CDR3 has 11 amino acids. The ends were cut back, 7 bases at V and 7 bases at J, with 8 bases in the middle. The CDR3 sequence is CASTPPNIQYF. The CDR3 DNA is TGTGCCAGCACACCTCCCAACATTCAGTACTTC.

V and J are TRBV7-9 and TRBJ2-7, with TRBD1 matching over 9 bases. J gave up 4 bases and V 5 bases, and 9 bases lay outside the gene matches. Germline CDR1 and CDR2: SEHNR and FQNEAQ (reference sequence). The CDR3 sequence is 15 residues long. CDR3 loop: CASSAPGQGLYEQYF. The CDR3 bases are TGTGCCAGCAGCGCCCCGGGACAGGGATTGTACGAGCAGTACTTC. Based on the CDR3 plus reference TRBV7-9 and TRBJ2-7, the full variable domain is DTGVSQNPRHKITKRGQNVTFRCDPISEHNRLYWYRQTLGQGPEFLTYFQNEAQLEKSRLLSDRFSAERPKGSFSTLEIQRTEQGDSAMYLCASSAPGQGLYEQYFGPGTRLTVT.

The chain employs TRBV6-1 and TRBJ2-1; 7 bases fit TRBD2. Germline lookup yields CDR1 MNHNS and CDR2 SASEGT. The CDR3 length is 15 residues. V was pared by 2 bases and J by 6 bases, with 7 bases of the junction left unmatched. The CDR3 protein is CASSESSGRVNEQFF. The CDR3 region has the DNA TGTGCCAGCAGTGAAAGTAGTGGGAGGGTCAATGAGCAGTTCTTC.

V and J are TRBV7-9 and TRBJ2-2; no firm D call. The CDR3 contains 15 residues. V gave up 3 bases and J gave up 6 bases, with 14 bases separating them. Per the germline V gene, CDR1 is SEHNR and CDR2 is FQNEAQ (reference sequence). The CDR3 DNA is TGTGCCAGCAGCTTGGTCACGACTGGGCCCGGGGAGCTGTTTTTT. This encodes CASSLVTTGPGELFF.

This chain links TRBV19 with TRBJ2-5; D might be TRBD2 (5 bases). The CDR3 length is 14 residues. The V and J ends lost 3 bases and 2 bases respectively, with 10 bases between them. The germline V gene has CDR1 LNHDA and CDR2 SQIVND (reference sequence). The CDR3: CASSIRGPQETQYF. The CDR3 DNA follows: TGTGCCAGTAGTATCAGAGGGCCTCAAGAGACCCAGTACTTC.

The chain is built from TRBV5-1 and TRBJ1-1, with TRBD1 identical over 10 bases. This CDR3 spans 15 amino acids. J lost 0 bases, V lost 4 bases, and 3 bases had no gene match. Germline CDR1 reads SGHRS; CDR2 reads YFSETQ. This CDR3 is CASSRDRGLNTEAFF. As DNA, the CDR3 is TGCGCCAGCAGCCGGGACAGGGGACTGAACACTGAAGCTTTCTTT.

The chain couples TRBV7-2 to TRBJ2-3, with 8 bases that match TRBD2. This CDR3 contains 16 residues. CDR1 is SGHTA, CDR2 FQGNSA, per germline. V trimming: 5 bases; J trimming: 1 base; junction bases outside the gene matches: 8. The CDR3 coding sequence is TGTGCCAGCAGCGCGCCGGGACTAGGCGGCACAGATACGCAGTATTTT. Amino acids: CASSAPGLGGTDTQYF.

J is TRBJ1-6 and V is TRBV7-8; 8 positions agree with TRBD1. J gave up 7 bases and V 3 bases, and 8 bases lay outside the gene matches. This CDR3 has 16 amino acids. Germline lookup yields CDR1 SGHVS and CDR2 FQNEAQ. The CDR3 here is CASSLDRVRPNSPLHF. The CDR3 region has the DNA TGTGCCAGCAGCTTGGACAGGGTCAGGCCAAATTCACCCCTCCACTTT.

This clone was observed once. Other DNA sequences in the sample encode the same CDR3. V and J are TRBV7-9 and TRBJ1-2; D is uncertain. The CDR3 totals 12 residues. Germline V gene lookup returns CDR1 SEHNR and CDR2 FQNEAQ (reference sequence). V was clipped by 3 bases and J by 7 bases, with 9 bases between them. Written as DNA, the CDR3 is TGTGCCAGCAGCTTGGAGCTTGGTGGCTACACCTTC. Its protein is CASSLELGGYTF.

The chain employs TRBV30 and TRBJ1-5, with a tentative D call TRBD1 (6 bases). Per the germline V gene, CDR1 is GTSNPN and CDR2 is SVGIG (reference sequence). Trimming removed 2 bases at V and 3 bases at J, with 8 bases between. The CDR3 covers 13 residues. CDR3 amino acids: CAWSRDTNQPQHF. DNA of the CDR3: TGTGCCTGGAGTAGGGACACCAATCAGCCCCAGCATTTT. Full variable domain (outside the CDR3, taken from reference TRBV30 and TRBJ1-5): SQTIHQWPATLVQPVGSPLSLECTVEGTSNPNLYWYRQAAGRGLQLLFYSVGIGQISSEVPQNLSASRPQDRQFILSSKKLLLSDSGFYLCAWSRDTNQPQHFGDGTRLSIL.

This clone was counted a few times. The chain employs TRBV6-5 and TRBJ1-2, with 8 bases fitting TRBD1. Unmatched junction bases numbered 5, after V lost 5 bases and J lost 6 bases. The CDR3 consists of 13 residues. Germline assignment: CDR1 MNHEY and CDR2 SVGAGI. In DNA, the CDR3 is TGTGCCAGCAGTCCCAGGGGGCGCGATGGCTACACCTTC. Translating it yields CASSPRGRDGYTF.